This entry concerns a single TCR beta chain. This receptor's antigen is unknown. No much larger clone is present one base from it, and per-base qualities are unavailable. The data were taken from a study of a mutant IDH1 vaccine in newly diagnosed glioma (dated by TCRdb to the early 2020s). With regard to the full study: Vaccination began 4-6 weeks after radiotherapy alone, or alongside temozolomide cycles in the chemotherapy-containing groups. The week-35 safety follow-up was designated visit V12, and the week-47 end of study was designated visit V13. Of the approximately 35 treated patients, around 60% were male and about 40% were female, and a mean age of 40.4 years was recorded. Longitudinal TCRB deep sequencing was performed for some 25 treated patients wherever samples were available for exploratory analyses. Prior to enrollment, patients had been given standard therapy consisting of radiotherapy alone, temozolomide alone, or radiochemotherapy with temozolomide, with the combination given to most patients. Peripheral blood was collected at six visits: V03 (baseline), V05, V07, V10, V12 and V13. General study outcomes and caveats: Immune responses induced by the vaccine were seen in approximately 93% of patients across multiple MHC alleles. Changes in the top peripheral T cell clonotypes picked up by TCRB sequencing did not appear to be linked to pseudoprogression. The authors noted that analyses of patient blood samples could not be reproduced because of sample limitations. Selection of PBMC samples for TCRB deep sequencing was based on availability.

The library was built by means of the immunoSEQ multiplex PCR assay. The hsTCRB Kit was used according to the manufacturer's protocol to amplify rearranged TCR beta chain sequences. Sequencing of TCRB libraries was carried out on an Illumina MiSeq. The original methods were these. The proprietary platform of the kit vendor was used for demultiplexing, trimming and gene mapping. This is the immuneACCESS table as TCRdb keeps it, with only in-frame sequences that have V and J called. A part of the clones is gone; compared with another copy, unresolved V genes explain less than half, and the rest is unexplained. D and trimming come from the DNA, and the V and J calls and clone size come from that table. Counted in this sample were roughly 32,000 clones; about nine tenths of them appeared once. Jointly, the top ten make up about 2.3% of the sample. Taken with the paper, the label for time point translates to: week 47, end of study. Each vaccine dose, consisting of 300 ug of a 20-mer mutant IDH1 peptide in Montanide, was administered subcutaneously with topical imiquimod. Patients were given eight vaccinations, in weeks 1, 3, 5, 7, 11, 15, 19 and 23, which matched visits V03 through V10. Donors had newly diagnosed WHO grade 3 or 4 IDH1-mutant astrocytomas with loss of nuclear ATRX. The samples were drawn from NOA16, a multicentre, single-arm, open-label phase I trial in Germany that tested a mutant IDH1 peptide vaccine in humans for the first time. The DNeasy Blood and Tissue Kit was used to extract genomic DNA from EDTA blood for TCRB sequencing.

This TCR was recovered from a man between 40 and 49 years old with glioma. The sequences come from PBMCs, collected from a glioma patient whose treatment included an IDH1 peptide vaccine.

The DNA sequence follows: TGCGCCAGCAGGCCCAGGGGGCGATTCTACTCTGGGGCCAACGTCCTGACTTTC. It codes for CASRPRGRFYSGANVLTF. The chain couples TRBV23-1 to TRBJ2-6; a stretch of 8 junction bases matches TRBD1. TRBV23-1 has ORF status, its function being uncertain. Relative to germline, V is missing 6 bases and J is missing 0 bases, with 10 bases of the junction outside any gene match. The CDR3, cysteine through phenylalanine, is 18 amino acids long. The read is trimmed to its CDR3 DNA, 54 bases read in frame from base 1.